This note documents a single T cell receptor beta chain sequence. Its antigen is not identified. The sample comes from a study of beta chain features in type 1 diabetes. The V end lost 0 bases, the J end lost 0 bases, and 11 bases lay between the germline ends. The CDR3 totals 17 residues. Germline CDR1 and CDR2: LGHNA and YNFKEQ. Study observations and caveats: Any HLA effect on TCRB rearrangement was left unresolved by small sub-analyses. Type 1 diabetes patients had TCRB CDR3s that were shorter (moderately but significantly so) in all four CD4+ subsets.

Every isolated RNA sample was fully reverse transcribed, so sequencing captured expressed TCRB transcripts. Assay used: immunoSEQ multiplex PCR; TCRdb lists only in-frame clones, some missing. This sample has fewer than 900,000 clones; about 17% occur once, and the top ten carry 0.02% to 0.03%. The TCR comes from a woman aged 18-29 years in good health. Source material: naive CD4+ T cells from blood. The genes are TRBV4-2 and TRBJ2-2; the D gene is possibly TRBD2 (6 bases). CDR3 amino acids: CASSQDRPGANTGELFF. In nucleotides, the CDR3 is TGTGCCAGCAGCCAAGACAGGCCGGGGGCGAACACCGGGGAGCTGTTTTTT.